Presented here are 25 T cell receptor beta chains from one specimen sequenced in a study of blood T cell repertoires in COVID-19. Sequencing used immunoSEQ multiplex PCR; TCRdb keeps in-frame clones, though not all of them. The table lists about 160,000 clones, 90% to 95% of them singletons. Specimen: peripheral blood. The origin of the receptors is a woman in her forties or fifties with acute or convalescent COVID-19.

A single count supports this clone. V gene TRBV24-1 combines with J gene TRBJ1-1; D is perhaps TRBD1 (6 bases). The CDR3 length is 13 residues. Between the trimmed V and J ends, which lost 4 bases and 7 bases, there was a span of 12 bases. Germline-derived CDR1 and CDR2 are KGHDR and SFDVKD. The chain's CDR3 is CATSDPLTGEAFF. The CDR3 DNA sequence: TGTGCCACCAGTGACCCGCTGACAGGTGAAGCTTTCTTT.

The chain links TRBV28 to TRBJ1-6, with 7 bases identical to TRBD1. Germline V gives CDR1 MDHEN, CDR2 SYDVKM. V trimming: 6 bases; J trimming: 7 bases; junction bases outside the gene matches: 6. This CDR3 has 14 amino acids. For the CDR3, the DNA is TGTGCCAGCAGGGCTGGACAGGAGAATTCACCCCTCCACTTT. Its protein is CASRAGQENSPLHF.

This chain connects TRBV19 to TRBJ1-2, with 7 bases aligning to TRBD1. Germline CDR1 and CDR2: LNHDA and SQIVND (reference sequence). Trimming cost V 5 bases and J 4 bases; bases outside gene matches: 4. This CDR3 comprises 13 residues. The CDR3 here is CASSVRTGYGYTF. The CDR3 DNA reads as TGTGCCAGTAGTGTCCGGACAGGCTATGGCTACACCTTC.

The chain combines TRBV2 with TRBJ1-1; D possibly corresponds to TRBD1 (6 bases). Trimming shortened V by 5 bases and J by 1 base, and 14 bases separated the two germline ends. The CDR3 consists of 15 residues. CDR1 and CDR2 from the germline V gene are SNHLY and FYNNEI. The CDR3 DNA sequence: TGTGCCAGCAGTAATCGACAGGCGACGAACACTGAAGCTTTCTTT. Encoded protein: CASSNRQATNTEAFF. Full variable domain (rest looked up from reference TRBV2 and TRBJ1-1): EPEVTQTPSHQVTQMGQEVILRCVPISNHLYFYWYRQILGQKVEFLVSFYNNEISEKSEIFDDQFSVERPDGSNFTLKIRSTKLEDSAMYFCASSNRQATNTEAFFGQGTRLTVV.

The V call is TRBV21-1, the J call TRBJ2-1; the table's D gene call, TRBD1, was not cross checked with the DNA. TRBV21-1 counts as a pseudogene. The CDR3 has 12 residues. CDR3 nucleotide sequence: TGTGCCAGCAGCAAAGCTCTCCCTTGGGGCTTCTTC. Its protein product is CASSKALPWGFF.

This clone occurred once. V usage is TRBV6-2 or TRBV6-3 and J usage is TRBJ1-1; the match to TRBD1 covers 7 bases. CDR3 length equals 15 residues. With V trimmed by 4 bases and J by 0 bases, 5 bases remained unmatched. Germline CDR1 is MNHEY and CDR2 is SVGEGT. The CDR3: CASSSQGTVNTEAFF. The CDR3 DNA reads TGTGCCAGCAGTTCCCAAGGGACAGTGAACACTGAAGCTTTCTTT.

Here the CDR3 reads CASIAPGGTEAFF. In nucleotides, the CDR3 is TGTGCCAGTATCGCGCCGGGGGGCACTGAAGCTTTCTTT. This sequence joins TRBV19 and TRBJ1-1, with a possible D match to TRBD1 (5 bases). The CDR3 has 13 amino acids. The germline gives CDR1 LNHDA, CDR2 SQIVND (reference sequence). V lost 7 bases to trimming and J lost 4 bases, with 13 bases between them.

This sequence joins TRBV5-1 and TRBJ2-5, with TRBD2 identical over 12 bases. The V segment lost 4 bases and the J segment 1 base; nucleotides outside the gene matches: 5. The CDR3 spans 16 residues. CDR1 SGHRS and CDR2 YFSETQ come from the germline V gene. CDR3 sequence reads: CASSPRLAGAQETQYF. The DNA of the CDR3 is TGCGCCAGCAGCCCAAGACTAGCGGGGGCCCAAGAGACCCAGTACTTC.

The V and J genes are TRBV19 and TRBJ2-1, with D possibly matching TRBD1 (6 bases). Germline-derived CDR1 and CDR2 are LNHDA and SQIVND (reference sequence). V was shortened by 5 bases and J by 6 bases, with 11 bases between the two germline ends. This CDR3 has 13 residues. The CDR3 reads CASSRPRGNEQFF. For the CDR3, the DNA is TGTGCCAGTAGTCGTCCCAGGGGCAATGAGCAGTTCTTC.

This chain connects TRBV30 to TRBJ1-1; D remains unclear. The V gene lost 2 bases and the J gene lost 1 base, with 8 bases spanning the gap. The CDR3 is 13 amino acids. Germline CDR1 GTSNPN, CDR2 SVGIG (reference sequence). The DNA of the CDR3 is TGTGCCTGGAGTATCGGAGGGAACACTGAAGCTTTCTTT. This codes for CAWSIGGNTEAFF.

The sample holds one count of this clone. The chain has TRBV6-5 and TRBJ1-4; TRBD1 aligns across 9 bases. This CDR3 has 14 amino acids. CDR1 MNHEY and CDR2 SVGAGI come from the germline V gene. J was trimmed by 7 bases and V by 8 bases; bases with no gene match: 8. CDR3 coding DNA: TGTGCCAGCGGGTACAGGGGGCAGGGTGAAAAACTGTTTTTT. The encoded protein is CASGYRGQGEKLFF.

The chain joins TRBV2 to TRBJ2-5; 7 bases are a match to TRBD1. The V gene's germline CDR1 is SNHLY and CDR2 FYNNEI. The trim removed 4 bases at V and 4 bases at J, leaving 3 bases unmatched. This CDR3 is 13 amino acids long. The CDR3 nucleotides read TGTGCCAGCAGTGTTTACAGGGGAGAGACCCAGTACTTC. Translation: CASSVYRGETQYF.

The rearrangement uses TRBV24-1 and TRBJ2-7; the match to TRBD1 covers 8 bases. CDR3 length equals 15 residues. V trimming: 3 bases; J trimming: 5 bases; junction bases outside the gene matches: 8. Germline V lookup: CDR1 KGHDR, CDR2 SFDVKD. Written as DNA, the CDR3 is TGTGCCACCAGTGATGGCGGGACAGGACGGAACGAGCAGTACTTC. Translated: CATSDGGTGRNEQYF.

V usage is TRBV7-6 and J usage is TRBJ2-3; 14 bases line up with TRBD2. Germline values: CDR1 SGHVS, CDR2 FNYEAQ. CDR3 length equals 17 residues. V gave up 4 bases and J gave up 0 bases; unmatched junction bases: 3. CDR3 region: CASSSGTSGGSTDTQYF. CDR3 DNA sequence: TGTGCCAGCAGCTCGGGGACTAGCGGGGGTAGCACAGATACGCAGTATTTT.

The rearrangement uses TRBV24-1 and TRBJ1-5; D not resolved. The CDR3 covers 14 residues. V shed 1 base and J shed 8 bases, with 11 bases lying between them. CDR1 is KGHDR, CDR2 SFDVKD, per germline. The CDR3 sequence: CATSDFRQDKPQHF. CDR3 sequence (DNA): TGTGCCACCAGTGATTTCAGGCAGGATAAGCCCCAGCATTTT.

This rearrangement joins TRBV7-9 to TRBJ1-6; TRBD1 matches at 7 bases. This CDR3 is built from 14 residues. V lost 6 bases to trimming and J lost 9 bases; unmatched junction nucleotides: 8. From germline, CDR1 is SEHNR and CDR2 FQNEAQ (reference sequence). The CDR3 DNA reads TGTGCCAGCAGTTCGACAGGGTCTGGTTCACCCCTCCACTTT. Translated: CASSSTGSGSPLHF.

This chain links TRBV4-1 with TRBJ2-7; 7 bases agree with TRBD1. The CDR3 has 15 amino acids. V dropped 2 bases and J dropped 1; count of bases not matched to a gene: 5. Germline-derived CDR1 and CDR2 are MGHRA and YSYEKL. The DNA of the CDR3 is TGCGCCAGCAGCCAAAGGGACAGTTTTTCCTACGAGCAGTACTTC. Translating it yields CASSQRDSFSYEQYF.

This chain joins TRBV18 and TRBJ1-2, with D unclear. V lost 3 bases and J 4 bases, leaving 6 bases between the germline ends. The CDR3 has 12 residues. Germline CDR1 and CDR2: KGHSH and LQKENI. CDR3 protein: CASSPGTYGYTF. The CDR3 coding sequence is TGTGCCAGCTCACCTGGCACCTATGGCTACACCTTC. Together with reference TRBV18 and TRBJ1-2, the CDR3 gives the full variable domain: NAGVMQNPRHLVRRRGQEARLRCSPMKGHSHVYWYRQLPEEGLKFMVYLQKENIIDESGMPKERFSAEFPKEGPSILRIQQVVRGDSAAYFCASSPGTYGYTFGSGTRLTVV.

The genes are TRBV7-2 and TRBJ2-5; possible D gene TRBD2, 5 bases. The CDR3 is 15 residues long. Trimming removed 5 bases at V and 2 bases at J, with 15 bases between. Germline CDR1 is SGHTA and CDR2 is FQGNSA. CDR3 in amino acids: CASSLSPRRQETQYF. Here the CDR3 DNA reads TGTGCCAGCAGCCTTTCTCCGCGGAGGCAAGAGACCCAGTACTTC.

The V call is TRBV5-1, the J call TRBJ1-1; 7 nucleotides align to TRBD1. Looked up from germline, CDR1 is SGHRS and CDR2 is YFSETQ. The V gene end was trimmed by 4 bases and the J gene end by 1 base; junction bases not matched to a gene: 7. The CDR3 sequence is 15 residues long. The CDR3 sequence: CASSIRTGKNTEAFF. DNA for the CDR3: TGCGCCAGCAGCATAAGGACAGGAAAGAACACTGAAGCTTTCTTT.

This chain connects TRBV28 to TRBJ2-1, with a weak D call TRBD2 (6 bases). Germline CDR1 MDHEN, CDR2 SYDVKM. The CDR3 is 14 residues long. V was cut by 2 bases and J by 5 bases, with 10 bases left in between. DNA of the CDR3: TGTGCCAGCAGTTTAGTGGAGGGGAACAATGAGCAGTTCTTC. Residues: CASSLVEGNNEQFF. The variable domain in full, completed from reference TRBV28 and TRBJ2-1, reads DVKVTQSSRYLVKRTGEKVFLECVQDMDHENMFWYRQDPGLGLRLIYFSYDVKMKEKGDIPEGYSVSREKKERFSLILESASTNQTSMYLCASSLVEGNNEQFFGPGTRLTVL.

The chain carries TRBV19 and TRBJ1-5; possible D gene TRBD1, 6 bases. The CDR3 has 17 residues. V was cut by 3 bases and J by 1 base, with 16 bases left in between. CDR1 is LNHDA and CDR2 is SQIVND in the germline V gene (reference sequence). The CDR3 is CASSIAFSGTSNQPQHF. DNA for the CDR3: TGTGCCAGTAGTATTGCCTTTTCCGGGACAAGCAATCAGCCCCAGCATTTT.

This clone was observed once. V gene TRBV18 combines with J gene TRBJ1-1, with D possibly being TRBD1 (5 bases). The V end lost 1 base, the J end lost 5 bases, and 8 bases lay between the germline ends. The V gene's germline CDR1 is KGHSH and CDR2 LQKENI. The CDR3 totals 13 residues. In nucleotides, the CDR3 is TGTGCCAGCTCACCACGTCCAGGGACTGAAGCTTTCTTT. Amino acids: CASSPRPGTEAFF.

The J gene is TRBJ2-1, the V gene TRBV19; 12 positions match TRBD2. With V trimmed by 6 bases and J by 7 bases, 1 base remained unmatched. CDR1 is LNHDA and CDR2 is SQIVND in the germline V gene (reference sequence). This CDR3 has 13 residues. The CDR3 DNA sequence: TGTGCCAGTAGCGGACTAGCGGGGAATGAGCAGTTCTTC. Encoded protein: CASSGLAGNEQFF.

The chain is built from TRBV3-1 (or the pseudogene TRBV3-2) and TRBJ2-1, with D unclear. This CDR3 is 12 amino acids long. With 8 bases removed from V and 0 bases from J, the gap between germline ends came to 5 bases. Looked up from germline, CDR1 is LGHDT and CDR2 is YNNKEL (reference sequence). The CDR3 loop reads CASGSSYNEQFF. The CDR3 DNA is TGTGCCAGCGGCAGCTCCTACAATGAGCAGTTCTTC.